The 29 T cell receptor beta chains reported below all come from one sample, sequenced in a study of blood T cell repertoires in COVID-19. Sequencing was performed with immunoSEQ multiplex PCR; in TCRdb, only in-frame clones are kept and a portion is missing. The repertoire holds around 68,000 clones, around 85% seen once, with 16% in the top ten. Sequenced: peripheral blood. The receptors were gathered from a man aged 40-50 years with COVID-19, enrolled during active disease.

This sequence joins TRBV5-1 and TRBJ2-6, with 8 bases lining up with TRBD1. Looked up from germline, CDR1 is SGHRS and CDR2 is YFSETQ. This CDR3 is built from 19 residues. V shed 4 bases, J shed 0 bases, and the junction held 12 bases outside the gene matches. The CDR3 region is CASSPRGWQGASGANVLTF. The CDR3 DNA reads TGCGCCAGCAGCCCGCGGGGTTGGCAGGGGGCCTCTGGGGCCAACGTCCTGACTTTC.

V usage is TRBV28 and J usage is TRBJ1-2, with 8 bases that match TRBD1. The length of the CDR3 is 13 residues. After removal of 2 bases from V and 4 bases from J, the junction contained 0 bases not matched to a gene. Germline loops: CDR1 MDHEN, CDR2 SYDVKM. The CDR3 protein is CASSLTGGYGYTF. The CDR3 DNA is TGTGCCAGCAGTTTAACAGGGGGCTATGGCTACACCTTC.

The rearrangement joins TRBV20-1 to TRBJ1-2; D gene unclear. Looked up from germline, CDR1 is DFQATT and CDR2 is SNEGSKA (reference sequence). The CDR3 totals 11 residues. CDR3: CGTGENYGYTF. DNA for the CDR3: TGCGGTACCGGGGAGAACTATGGCTACACCTTC.

The chain has TRBV7-9 and TRBJ1-1; the D is unclear. Germline V gene lookup returns CDR1 SEHNR and CDR2 FQNEAQ (reference sequence). There are 12 residues in the CDR3. Trimming cost V 1 base and J 5 bases, with 5 bases left between them. CDR3 amino acids: CASSLVLTEAFF. The CDR3 DNA follows: TGTGCCAGCAGCTTAGTACTTACTGAAGCTTTCTTT. Variable domain in full (rest from reference TRBV7-9 and TRBJ1-1): DTGVSQNPRHKITKRGQNVTFRCDPISEHNRLYWYRQTLGQGPEFLTYFQNEAQLEKSRLLSDRFSAERPKGSFSTLEIQRTEQGDSAMYLCASSLVLTEAFFGQGTRLTVV.

This clone was observed once. The genes are TRBV3-1 (or the pseudogene TRBV3-2) and TRBJ2-7, with 9 bases lining up with TRBD2. This CDR3 has 16 residues. V dropped 4 bases and J dropped 0; count of bases not matched to a gene: 7. CDR1 and CDR2 (germline): LGHDT, YNNKEL (reference sequence). The CDR3 sequence is CASSRTSVISSYEQYF. The CDR3 nucleotides are TGTGCCAGCAGCCGGACTAGCGTCATTAGCTCCTACGAGCAGTACTTC.

The chain is built from TRBV27 and TRBJ1-2; D unclear. CDR1 and CDR2 (germline): MNHEY, SMNVEV (reference sequence). V was cut by 2 bases and J by 7 bases, with 11 bases left in between. CDR3 length: 13 amino acids. CDR3 loop: CASSLDGLGGYTF. CDR3 sequence (DNA): TGTGCCAGCAGTTTAGACGGGTTGGGTGGCTACACCTTC.

This rearrangement joins TRBV5-1 to TRBJ2-3, with D uncertain. Per germline, CDR1 SGHRS and CDR2 YFSETQ. V gave up 4 bases and J gave up 4 bases, with 10 bases separating them. CDR3 length equals 13 residues. The CDR3 DNA reads TGCGCCAGCAGCATTAGTAACCCAGATACGCAGTATTTT. This gives the protein CASSISNPDTQYF.

This clone was recorded once. The chain is built from TRBV5-1 and TRBJ2-5, with D unresolved. The V end was cut by 5 bases, the J end by 2 bases, with 16 bases between. Germline-derived CDR1 and CDR2 are SGHRS and YFSETQ. The CDR3 contains 15 residues. CDR3 DNA: TGCGCCAGCAGTCCATTACATTCATTGCAAGAGACCCAGTACTTC. Translating it yields CASSPLHSLQETQYF.

The chain has TRBV12-3 or TRBV12-4 and TRBJ2-7; possibly TRBD2 for D (5 bases). This CDR3 region has 12 residues. V lost 0 bases and J lost 7, with 7 bases in between. The CDR3 nucleotides read TGTGCCAGCAGTTTAGCGCGAGGGGAGCAGTACTTC. This translates into CASSLARGEQYF.

The CDR3 protein is CASSALLDTEAFF. As DNA, the CDR3 is TGTGCCAGCAGCGCATTACTGGACACTGAAGCTTTCTTT. The V gene is TRBV12-3 or TRBV12-4, the J gene TRBJ1-1; the D is unclear. Trimming pared 6 bases from V and 3 bases from J, leaving 11 bases between. The CDR3 length is 13 residues.

The V call is TRBV14, the J call TRBJ2-1; possible D gene TRBD2, 7 bases. There are 16 residues in the CDR3. CDR1 SGHDN and CDR2 FVKESK come from the germline V gene. V lost 1 base and J 1 base, leaving 11 bases between the germline ends. The CDR3 DNA reads TGTGCCAGCAGCCAAGGGCGGGGGCCATCCTACAATGAGCAGTTCTTC. It codes for CASSQGRGPSYNEQFF.

This chain links TRBV6-5 with TRBJ1-1; no clear D. The CDR3 runs to 15 residues. V was pared by 6 bases and J by 2 bases, with 16 bases between. Germline CDR1 MNHEY, CDR2 SVGAGI. As DNA, the CDR3 is TGTGCCAGCAGACTACCCGGACGGGAAAACACTGAAGCTTTCTTT. Translated, it gives CASRLPGRENTEAFF.

The rearrangement links TRBV19 to TRBJ2-1; a possible D gene is TRBD2 (7 bases). Trimming shortened V by 5 bases and J by 7 bases, and 15 bases separated the two germline ends. CDR1 LNHDA and CDR2 SQIVND come from the germline V gene (reference sequence). This CDR3 has 14 amino acids. CDR3 protein: CASSSGGPINEQFF. For the CDR3, the DNA is TGTGCCAGTAGTTCGGGGGGCCCTATTAATGAGCAGTTCTTC.

CDR3 DNA sequence: TGCGCCAGCAGCTTATCCGGGAGGGGTGGCTACACCTTC. Its translation is CASSLSGRGGYTF. The V and J genes are TRBV5-1 and TRBJ1-2, with D perhaps matching TRBD1 (5 bases). CDR3 length equals 13 residues. Germline lookup yields CDR1 SGHRS and CDR2 YFSETQ. Trimming took off 2 bases at V and 7 bases at J, with 12 bases between the two ends.

In regard to this clone: The sample carries other DNA sequences with the same CDR3. The genes are TRBV3-1 (or the pseudogene TRBV3-2) and TRBJ1-1; D call uncertain. CDR1 is LGHDT and CDR2 is YNNKEL in the germline V gene (reference sequence). Trimming took off 3 bases at V and 3 bases at J, with 11 bases between the two ends. The CDR3 length is 14 residues. CDR3 amino acids: CASSQRDVDTEAFF. Here the CDR3 DNA reads TGTGCCAGCAGCCAGAGGGATGTGGACACTGAAGCTTTCTTT.

The chain carries TRBV5-4 and TRBJ2-4; D is ambiguous. Germline values: CDR1 SGHNT, CDR2 YYREEE (reference sequence). Between the trimmed V and J ends, which lost 0 bases and 3 bases, there was a span of 10 bases. This CDR3 spans 15 amino acids. For the CDR3, the DNA is TGTGCCAGCAGCTTGGATATTACGGGCAAAAACATTCAGTACTTC. Translating it yields CASSLDITGKNIQYF. Looking up the rest from reference TRBV5-4 and TRBJ2-4 gives the full variable domain: ETGVTQSPTHLIKTRGQQVTLRCSSQSGHNTVSWYQQALGQGPQFIFQYYREEENGRGNFPPRFSGLQFPNYSSELNVNALELDDSALYLCASSLDITGKNIQYFGAGTRLSVL.

The chain combines TRBV11-2 with TRBJ2-7, with D perhaps TRBD2 (5 bases). Trimming removed 6 bases at V and 5 bases at J, with 17 bases between. This CDR3 contains 14 residues. Per germline, CDR1 SGHAT and CDR2 FQNNGV. In nucleotides, the CDR3 is TGTGCCAGCAGGTTCGGACTCGACGGCCACGAGCAGTACTTC. Its translation is CASRFGLDGHEQYF. The entire variable domain, with the rest obtained from reference TRBV11-2 and TRBJ2-7, is as follows: EAGVAQSPRYKIIEKRQSVAFWCNPISGHATLYWYQQILGQGPKLLIQFQNNGVVDDSQLPKDRFSAERLKGVDSTLKIQPAKLEDSAVYLCASRFGLDGHEQYFGPGTRLTVT.

V gene TRBV19 combines with J gene TRBJ1-6; 7 bases are a match to TRBD1. Losses at the gene ends were 3 bases for V and 5 bases for J; bases not matched to a gene: 7. CDR3 length: 16 amino acids. Germline V gene lookup returns CDR1 LNHDA and CDR2 SQIVND (reference sequence). This chain's CDR3 is CASSIRGQFDNSPLHF. CDR3 DNA: TGTGCCAGTAGTATCCGGGGACAGTTTGATAATTCACCCCTCCACTTT.

CDR3 nucleotide sequence: TGTGCCAGCAGCTTAGAGGGGAATAGAGATGGCTACACCTTC. It is translated as CASSLEGNRDGYTF. This chain joins TRBV7-9 and TRBJ1-2; D perhaps matches TRBD1 (5 bases). Germline assignment: CDR1 SEHNR and CDR2 FQNEAQ (reference sequence). CDR3 length: 14 residues. V gave up 1 base and J gave up 6 bases, with 12 bases separating them.

J is TRBJ2-3 and V is TRBV5-1; D is unresolved. V was trimmed by 0 bases and J by 2 bases, leaving 10 bases between them. Germline CDR1 SGHRS, CDR2 YFSETQ. The CDR3 is made up of 15 amino acids. DNA of the CDR3: TGCGCCAGCAGCTTGGCAGGTGTTTACACAGATACGCAGTATTTT. Protein sequence: CASSLAGVYTDTQYF. Looking up the rest from reference TRBV5-1 and TRBJ2-3 gives the full variable domain: KAGVTQTPRYLIKTRGQQVTLSCSPISGHRSVSWYQQTPGQGLQFLFEYFSETQRNKGNFPGRFSGRQFSNSRSEMNVSTLELGDSALYLCASSLAGVYTDTQYFGPGTRLTVL.

V gene TRBV6-6 combines with J gene TRBJ1-1; possibly TRBD1 for D (6 bases). The V gene lost 6 bases and the J gene lost 6 bases, with 14 bases spanning the gap. From germline, CDR1 is MNHNY and CDR2 SVGAGI (reference sequence). The CDR3 is 13 amino acids. Written as DNA, the CDR3 is TGTGCCAGCAGACGAACCGGGACACCTGAAGCTTTCTTT. The encoded protein is CASRRTGTPEAFF.

The chain joins TRBV7-9 to TRBJ2-5, with a tentative D call TRBD2 (7 bases). The CDR3 consists of 16 residues. Trimming removed 1 base at V and 1 base at J, with 13 bases between. Per the germline V gene, CDR1 is SEHNR and CDR2 is FQNEAQ (reference sequence). The CDR3 region is CASSLEAGASQETQYF. The CDR3 nucleotides are TGTGCCAGCAGCTTAGAGGCGGGGGCCTCCCAAGAGACCCAGTACTTC.

V is TRBV19 and J is TRBJ1-5; 7 nucleotides agree with TRBD1. The CDR3 is 14 amino acids. Trimming cost V 3 bases and J 6 bases; bases outside gene matches: 5. Germline-derived CDR1 and CDR2 are LNHDA and SQIVND (reference sequence). CDR3 DNA: TGTGCCAGTAGTATGCTGACAGGGCCTCAGCCCCAGCATTTT. Translated, it gives CASSMLTGPQPQHF. The full variable domain, in which reference TRBV19 and TRBJ1-5 provide the parts outside the CDR3, is DGGITQSPKYLFRKEGQNVTLSCEQNLNHDAMYWYRQDPGQGLRLIYYSQIVNDFQKGDIAEGYSVSREKKESFPLTVTSAQKNPTAFYLCASSMLTGPQPQHFGDGTRLSIL.

The V gene is TRBV5-4, the J gene TRBJ2-7; tentative D call: TRBD2 (5 bases). Germline lookup yields CDR1 SGHNT and CDR2 YYREEE (reference sequence). The CDR3 runs 16 residues. Trimming cost V 3 bases and J 7 bases, with 23 bases left between them. The CDR3 reads CASSSAGGSVSGEQYF. In nucleotides, the CDR3 is TGTGCCAGCAGCTCCGCCGGTGGGTCCGTCTCGGGGGAGCAGTACTTC.

The table lists this clone with a count of one. The chain is built from TRBV30 and TRBJ2-1; TRBD2 might be the D (5 bases). V was shortened by 8 bases and J by 1 base, with 15 bases between the two germline ends. The germline V gene has CDR1 GTSNPN and CDR2 SVGIG (reference sequence). CDR3 size: 14 residues. This CDR3 is CATTGLPSYNEQFF. In DNA, the CDR3 is TGTGCCACCACGGGGTTACCTTCCTACAATGAGCAGTTCTTC.

The chain links TRBV20-1 to TRBJ1-6; D gene ambiguous. The V end lost 3 bases, the J end lost 6 bases, and 9 bases lay between the germline ends. Germline-derived CDR1 and CDR2 are DFQATT and SNEGSKA (reference sequence). The CDR3 is 13 residues long. CDR3 nucleotide sequence: TGCAGTGCTAGTCCGGGGTTTAATTCACCCCTCCACTTT. It yields the protein CSASPGFNSPLHF.

This rearrangement joins TRBV4-1 to TRBJ2-1; D is uncertain. Germline-derived CDR1 and CDR2 are MGHRA and YSYEKL. This CDR3 comprises 15 residues. Trimming took off 5 bases at V and 12 bases at J, with 23 bases between the two ends. The CDR3 DNA reads TGCGCCAGCAGCGAAAGTATGGGCCGCGCCGTTTGGCAGTTCTTC. Translated: CASSESMGRAVWQFF.

The count of this clone is one. The chain employs TRBV19 and TRBJ2-5; 7 nucleotides line up with TRBD2. The V gene's germline CDR1 is LNHDA and CDR2 SQIVND (reference sequence). The CDR3 has 14 amino acids. V lost 6 bases and J lost 5; bases outside the gene matches: 9. CDR3 nucleotides: TGTGCCAGTAGCAAAGCGGGGCAGTGGGAGACCCAGTACTTC. Residues: CASSKAGQWETQYF.

This clone was seen a handful of times. This rearrangement joins TRBV28 to TRBJ1-2; 12 nucleotides align to TRBD1. The CDR3 spans 13 residues. Germline V CDR1 and CDR2: MDHEN, SYDVKM. The trim removed 8 bases at V and 8 bases at J, leaving 6 bases unmatched. The CDR3 nucleotides are TGTGCCAGCGAGGGACAGGGGGCTCAGGGCTACACCTTC. This translates into CASEGQGAQGYTF.